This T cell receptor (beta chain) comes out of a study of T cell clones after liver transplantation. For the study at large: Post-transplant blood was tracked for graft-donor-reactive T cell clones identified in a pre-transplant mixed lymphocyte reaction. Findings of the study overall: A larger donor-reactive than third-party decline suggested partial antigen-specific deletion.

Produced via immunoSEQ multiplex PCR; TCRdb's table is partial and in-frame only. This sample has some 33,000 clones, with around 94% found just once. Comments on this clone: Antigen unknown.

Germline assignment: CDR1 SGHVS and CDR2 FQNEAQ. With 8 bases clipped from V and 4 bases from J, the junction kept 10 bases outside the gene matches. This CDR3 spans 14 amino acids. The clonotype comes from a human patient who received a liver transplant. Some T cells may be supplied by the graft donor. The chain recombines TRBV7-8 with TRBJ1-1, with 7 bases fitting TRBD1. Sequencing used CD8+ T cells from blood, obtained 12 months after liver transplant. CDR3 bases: TGTGCCAGCGGACAGGACCGTCTAGGCACTGAAGCTTTCTTT. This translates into CASGQDRLGTEAFF.